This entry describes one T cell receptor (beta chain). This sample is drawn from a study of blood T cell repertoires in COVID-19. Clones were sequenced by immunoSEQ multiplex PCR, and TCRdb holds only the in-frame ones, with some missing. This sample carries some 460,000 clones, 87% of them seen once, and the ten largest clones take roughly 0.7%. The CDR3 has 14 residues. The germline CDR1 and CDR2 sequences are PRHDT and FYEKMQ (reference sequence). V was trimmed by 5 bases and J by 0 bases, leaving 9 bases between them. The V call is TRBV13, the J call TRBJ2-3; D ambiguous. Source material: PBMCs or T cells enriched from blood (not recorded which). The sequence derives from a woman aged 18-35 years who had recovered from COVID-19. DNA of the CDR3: TGTGCCAGCAGCCCCAGTACGAGCACAGATACGCAGTATTTT. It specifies CASSPSTSTDTQYF.